This TCR beta chain comes out of a study of blood T cells in healthy people across ages. Findings of the study overall: In older individuals, TCR beta diversity per million T cells was lower, falling roughly linearly with age.

V gave up 6 bases and J gave up 3 bases; unmatched junction bases: 8. The CDR3 is 15 residues long. CDR1 is MNHEY, CDR2 SVGAGI, per germline. Primed by a sample-barcoded 5' primer and a J-beta primer mix, a second PCR proceeded for roughly 6 to 12 cycles. MiXCR, run by TCRdb on the 5' RACE reads, gives a single entry per CDR3 protein. The sample lists 1.2 million to 1.5 million distinct CDR3 sequences; approximately 38% were seen once. In this sample, this clonotype turned up a few times. Its target is unknown. The chain joins TRBV6-5 to TRBJ2-3; 8 bases match TRBD1. The sequenced sample was blood. This TCR came from a woman aged 18-35 years in good health. For the CDR3, the DNA is TGTGCCAGCAGCCGTATTCAGGGGGCGACAGATACGCAGTATTTT. Translation: CASSRIQGATDTQYF.